These 29 T cell receptor beta chains were sequenced from one sample in a study of blood T cell repertoires in COVID-19 (dated by TCRdb to about 2020). To prepare the library, the immunoSEQ multiplex PCR assay was applied. This immuneACCESS table, as held by TCRdb, lists in-frame sequences with V and J called but not all clones. Of the missing ones, under half trace to an unresolved V gene in checked studies; the others have no known cause. This sample is represented by some 200,000 clones; 85% of them were singletons. Over 2.5% of the sample belongs to the ten largest clones. The material sequenced was peripheral blood. The receptors here all came from a man aged 50 to 59 who had recovered from COVID-19.

This chain uses TRBV6-5 with TRBJ1-4, with a tentative D call TRBD1 (5 bases). Per the germline V gene, CDR1 is MNHEY and CDR2 is SVGAGI. The CDR3 is 15 residues long. The germline V and J ends were trimmed by 2 bases and 8 bases, with 15 bases remaining between them. The CDR3 sequence: CASSYSPGGREKLFF. CDR3 bases: TGTGCCAGCAGTTACAGCCCGGGGGGAAGAGAAAAACTGTTTTTT.

The chain joins TRBV7-9 to TRBJ1-4, with 9 nucleotides matching TRBD1. The CDR3 covers 18 residues. V lost 4 bases and J lost 1; bases outside the gene matches: 10. CDR1 is SEHNR and CDR2 is FQNEAQ in the germline V gene (reference sequence). CDR3 residues: CASSSTGGSHQTNEKLFF. CDR3 nucleotide sequence: TGTGCCAGCAGCTCTACAGGGGGCTCACACCAAACTAATGAAAAACTGTTTTTT. Drawing the rest from reference TRBV7-9 and TRBJ1-4, the complete variable domain is DTGVSQNPRHKITKRGQNVTFRCDPISEHNRLYWYRQTLGQGPEFLTYFQNEAQLEKSRLLSDRFSAERPKGSFSTLEIQRTEQGDSAMYLCASSSTGGSHQTNEKLFFGSGTQLSVL.

Regarding this clone: The same CDR3 arises from other DNA sequences in this sample as well. The chain uses TRBV27 and TRBJ2-7, with 7 bases lining up with TRBD1. CDR3 length: 13 amino acids. V lost 2 bases and J lost 5; bases outside the gene matches: 3. Germline V gene lookup returns CDR1 MNHEY and CDR2 SMNVEV (reference sequence). As DNA, the CDR3 is TGTGCCAGCAGTTTAAACAGGGGCCACGAGCAGTACTTC. It codes for CASSLNRGHEQYF.

The chain uses TRBV11-2 and TRBJ2-3, with 15 positions matching TRBD2. CDR1 and CDR2 from the germline V gene are SGHAT and FQNNGV. Trimming removed 4 bases from V and 5 bases from J; junction bases left unmatched: 4. This CDR3 region has 16 residues. CDR3 loop: CASSSGLAGGQDTQYF. In DNA form, the CDR3 reads TGTGCCAGCAGCTCGGGACTAGCGGGAGGTCAAGATACGCAGTATTTT.

This chain connects TRBV20-1 to TRBJ1-1; D is uncertain. The length of the CDR3 is 11 residues. Germline lookup yields CDR1 DFQATT and CDR2 SNEGSKA (reference sequence). Trimming left V 1 base short and J 3 bases short, with 3 bases between. CDR3 region: CSARADTEAFF. CDR3 coding DNA: TGCAGTGCTAGAGCGGACACTGAAGCTTTCTTT.

This clone was counted a few times. The rearrangement joins TRBV7-9 to TRBJ2-1; the D gene is possibly TRBD2 (6 bases). Trimming removed 0 bases at V and 10 bases at J, with 13 bases between. Germline CDR1 SEHNR, CDR2 FQNEAQ (reference sequence). The length of the CDR3 is 14 residues. The CDR3 nucleotides read TGTGCCAGCAGCTTAGCGACGGGAGTATGGGAGCAGTTCTTC. This gives the protein CASSLATGVWEQFF.

A single count supports this clone. The chain uses TRBV4-1 and TRBJ2-1, with 9 nucleotides matching TRBD2. The CDR3 extends over 16 amino acids. V gave up 6 bases and J gave up 0 bases; unmatched junction bases: 6. Germline V gene lookup returns CDR1 MGHRA and CDR2 YSYEKL. CDR3 protein: CASRLSGSPSYNEQFF. CDR3 DNA sequence: TGCGCCAGCAGACTTAGCGGGAGCCCCTCCTACAATGAGCAGTTCTTC.

The rearrangement joins TRBV29-1 to TRBJ1-2; no reliable D call. In germline, CDR1 is SQVTM, CDR2 ANQGSEA. The CDR3 loop spans 13 amino acids. The V end lost 0 bases, the J end lost 3 bases, and 8 bases lay between the germline ends. In DNA, the CDR3 is TGCAGCGTTGAAGACCGGAGTTACTATGGCTACACCTTC. Protein product: CSVEDRSYYGYTF.

This chain connects TRBV5-1 to TRBJ2-6, with TRBD2 matching over 12 bases. This CDR3 region has 19 residues. Germline loops: CDR1 SGHRS, CDR2 YFSETQ. Trimming removed 3 bases from V and 0 bases from J; junction bases left unmatched: 7. The CDR3 coding sequence is TGCGCCAGCAGCTCGCAGTCACTAGCGGGGGGCTCTGGGGCCAACGTCCTGACTTTC. Translating it yields CASSSQSLAGGSGANVLTF. Looking up the rest from reference TRBV5-1 and TRBJ2-6 gives the full variable domain: KAGVTQTPRYLIKTRGQQVTLSCSPISGHRSVSWYQQTPGQGLQFLFEYFSETQRNKGNFPGRFSGRQFSNSRSEMNVSTLELGDSALYLCASSSQSLAGGSGANVLTFGAGSRLTVL.

V and J are TRBV28 and TRBJ1-4, with 7 nucleotides matching TRBD1. In germline, CDR1 is MDHEN, CDR2 SYDVKM. The CDR3 has 14 amino acids. The trim removed 7 bases at V and 7 bases at J, leaving 9 bases unmatched. Here the CDR3 reads CASTAGGAGEKLFF. In DNA, the CDR3 is TGTGCCAGCACCGCAGGGGGAGCAGGTGAAAAACTGTTTTTT. Variable domain in full (rest from reference TRBV28 and TRBJ1-4): DVKVTQSSRYLVKRTGEKVFLECVQDMDHENMFWYRQDPGLGLRLIYFSYDVKMKEKGDIPEGYSVSREKKERFSLILESASTNQTSMYLCASTAGGAGEKLFFGSGTQLSVL.

The chain has TRBV5-1 and TRBJ2-1, with 10 bases fitting TRBD2. Germline CDR1 reads SGHRS; CDR2 reads YFSETQ. J gave up 0 bases and V 4 bases, and 1 base lay outside the gene matches. The CDR3 extends over 15 amino acids. The CDR3 DNA sequence: TGCGCCAGCAGCACTAGCGGGAACTCCTACAATGAGCAGTTCTTC. Protein: CASSTSGNSYNEQFF.

The rearrangement links TRBV3-1 (or the pseudogene TRBV3-2) to TRBJ2-7, with D perhaps matching TRBD1 (5 bases). This CDR3 contains 11 residues. Trimming took off 3 bases at V and 5 bases at J, with 5 bases between the two ends. Germline values: CDR1 LGHDT, CDR2 YNNKEL (reference sequence). CDR3 coding DNA: TGTGCCAGCAGCCAGGGGCACGAGCAGTACTTC. It codes for CASSQGHEQYF.

The J gene is TRBJ2-1, the V gene TRBV9; D is perhaps TRBD1 (5 bases). The CDR3 consists of 18 residues. The V gene lost 0 bases and the J gene lost 0 bases, with 16 bases spanning the gap. Germline V gene sequence: CDR1 SGDLS, CDR2 YYNGEE. CDR3 amino acids: CASSVVSGLQNSYNEQFF. The CDR3 region has the DNA TGTGCCAGCAGCGTAGTGTCAGGGCTCCAAAACTCCTACAATGAGCAGTTCTTC.

J is TRBJ1-2 and V is TRBV28; 7 bases fit TRBD1. Germline values: CDR1 MDHEN, CDR2 SYDVKM. After removal of 6 bases from V and 7 bases from J, the junction contained 14 bases not matched to a gene. The CDR3 is 15 amino acids. CDR3 sequence reads: CASSLETGVKGGYTF. The CDR3 bases are TGTGCCAGCAGCCTCGAAACAGGGGTAAAAGGTGGCTACACCTTC.

The chain has TRBV11-2 and TRBJ1-1; the D gene is possibly TRBD1 (6 bases). Germline V gives CDR1 SGHAT, CDR2 FQNNGV. The CDR3 runs 14 residues. Trimming left V 1 base short and J 5 bases short, with 11 bases between. The CDR3 spells CASSLVGGRTEAFF. The CDR3 DNA reads as TGTGCCAGCAGCTTAGTGGGGGGGCGGACTGAAGCTTTCTTT.

This chain uses TRBV7-9 with TRBJ2-3, with D possibly matching TRBD2 (5 bases). Germline CDR1 reads SEHNR; CDR2 reads FQNEAQ (reference sequence). V was cut by 5 bases and J by 2 bases, with 14 bases left in between. CDR3 length: 15 residues. CDR3 bases: TGTGCCAGCAGCCTCGGCGTGGGAGTCACAGATACGCAGTATTTT. It codes for CASSLGVGVTDTQYF.

The chain combines TRBV12-3 or TRBV12-4 with TRBJ2-5, with a weak D call TRBD2 (5 bases). The CDR3 runs to 13 residues. Between the trimmed V and J ends, which lost 2 bases and 5 bases, there was a span of 9 bases. Written as DNA, the CDR3 is TGTGCCAGCAGTTTATATTGGGAGGAGACCCAGTACTTC. Its translation is CASSLYWEETQYF.

This clone was detected only a few times. This chain uses TRBV9 with TRBJ1-2; perhaps TRBD1 as D (5 bases). This CDR3 region has 12 residues. Germline CDR1 is SGDLS and CDR2 is YYNGEE. V was trimmed by 1 base and J by 8 bases, leaving 9 bases between them. The CDR3 reads CASSVNQGGYTF. The CDR3 nucleotides are TGTGCCAGCAGCGTAAACCAGGGAGGCTACACCTTC.

The chain uses TRBV14 and TRBJ1-3, with D unclear. V was cut by 3 bases and J by 3 bases, with 6 bases left in between. This CDR3 comprises 13 residues. CDR1 and CDR2 from the germline V gene are SGHDN and FVKESK. CDR3 DNA sequence: TGTGCCAGCAGCCAGCAGGTTGGAAACACCATATATTTT. This translates into CASSQQVGNTIYF.

This clone was observed once. The CDR3 sequence: CASSLVSGGIGTDTQYF. Written as DNA, the CDR3 is TGTGCCAGCAGCTTAGTTTCTGGGGGCATCGGCACAGATACGCAGTATTTT. V is TRBV7-2 and J is TRBJ2-3, with a tentative D call TRBD1 (6 bases). The CDR3 totals 17 residues. CDR1 is SGHTA and CDR2 is FQGNSA in the germline V gene. Deletions cut 1 base from V and 1 base from J, with 15 bases between.

The chain recombines TRBV7-2 with TRBJ2-7; 10 bases are shared with TRBD2. Germline V gene data show CDR1 as SGHTA and CDR2 as FQGNSA. This CDR3 has 16 residues. The V and J ends lost 0 bases and 2 bases, in that order; junction bases with no gene match: 4. In DNA, the CDR3 is TGTGCCAGCAGCTTAGCCCCCAGCGGGAGGGCCTACGAGCAGTACTTC. This codes for CASSLAPSGRAYEQYF.

V is TRBV21-1 and J is TRBJ1-1; TRBD1 is the table's D call and was not checked against the DNA. TRBV21-1 is assigned pseudogene status. The CDR3 runs 18 residues. The CDR3 sequence is CASSALLGDRGQNTEAFF. The DNA for the CDR3 is TGTGCCAGCAGCGCCCTCCTCGGTGACAGGGGGCAGAACACTGAAGCTTTCTTT.

The chain uses TRBV9 and TRBJ2-7; tentative D call: TRBD2 (6 bases). CDR1 and CDR2 from the germline V gene are SGDLS and YYNGEE. The CDR3 contains 15 residues. Trimming cost V 4 bases and J 5 bases, with 19 bases left between them. CDR3 sequence reads: CASSKGVSGEHEQYF. CDR3 DNA sequence: TGTGCCAGCAGCAAGGGAGTCTCGGGGGAGCACGAGCAGTACTTC.

This clone showed up just a few times. The V and J genes are TRBV7-9 and TRBJ1-1; D is unclear. Germline assignment: CDR1 SEHNR and CDR2 FQNEAQ (reference sequence). V lost 2 bases, J lost 3 bases, and 4 bases lay in between. The CDR3 is 12 amino acids. CDR3 protein: CASSLSDTEAFF. For the CDR3, the DNA is TGTGCCAGCAGCTTATCTGACACTGAAGCTTTCTTT.

V is TRBV2 and J is TRBJ1-5; TRBD1 is a possible D gene (5 bases). The CDR3 is 12 amino acids. Germline V gives CDR1 SNHLY, CDR2 FYNNEI. Trimming left V 8 bases short and J 3 bases short, with 8 bases between. CDR3 coding DNA: TGTGCCAGCGGGGGGATCAATCAGCCCCAGCATTTT. Amino acids: CASGGINQPQHF.

Only one count was recorded for this clone. Other nucleotide sequences from this sample produce the same CDR3. The J gene is TRBJ2-6, the V gene TRBV29-1; D is ambiguous. Germline-derived CDR1 and CDR2 are SQVTM and ANQGSEA. Trimming took 6 bases from V and 1 from J, leaving 7 bases between them. The length of the CDR3 is 13 residues. The CDR3 sequence: CSVASSGANVLTF. DNA for the CDR3: TGCAGCGTGGCATCTTCTGGGGCCAACGTCCTGACTTTC.

The chain is built from TRBV15 and TRBJ1-5, with D possibly being TRBD1 (5 bases). CDR1 and CDR2 from the germline V gene are LNHNV and YYDKDF (reference sequence). V was cut by 1 base and J by 3 bases, with 7 bases left in between. This CDR3 contains 14 residues. The CDR3 bases are TGTGCCACCAGCAGAGGGACAATCAATCAGCCCCAGCATTTT. Translating gives CATSRGTINQPQHF.

In nucleotides, the CDR3 is TGTGCCACCAGTGAAGGTGGGAGGGGCGAGCAGTACTTC. Protein sequence: CATSEGGRGEQYF. This chain connects TRBV24-1 to TRBJ2-7; TRBD2 agrees at 7 bases. Germline CDR1 and CDR2: KGHDR and SFDVKD. Trimming at V came to 4 bases and at J to 6 bases, leaving 5 bases not matched to a gene. The CDR3 covers 13 residues.

This chain uses TRBV10-3 with TRBJ2-5, with unresolved D. CDR3 length equals 12 residues. Trimming shortened V by 2 bases and J by 4 bases, and 5 bases separated the two germline ends. Germline assignment: CDR1 ENHRY and CDR2 SYGVKD. The CDR3 region has the DNA TGTGCCATCAGTGAGGCTACAGAGACCCAGTACTTC. This gives the protein CAISEATETQYF.